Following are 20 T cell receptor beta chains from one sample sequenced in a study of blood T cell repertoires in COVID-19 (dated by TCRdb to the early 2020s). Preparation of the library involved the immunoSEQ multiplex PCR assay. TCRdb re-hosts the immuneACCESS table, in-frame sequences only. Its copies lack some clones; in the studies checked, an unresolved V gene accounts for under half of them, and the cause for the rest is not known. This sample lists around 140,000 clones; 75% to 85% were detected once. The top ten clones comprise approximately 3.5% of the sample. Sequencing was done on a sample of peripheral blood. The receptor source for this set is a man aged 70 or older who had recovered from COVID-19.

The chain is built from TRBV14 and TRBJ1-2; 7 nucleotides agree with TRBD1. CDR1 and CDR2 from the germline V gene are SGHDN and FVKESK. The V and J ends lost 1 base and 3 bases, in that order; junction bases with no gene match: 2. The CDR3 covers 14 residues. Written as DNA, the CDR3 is TGTGCCAGCAGCCAAGGGGGGACAGACTATGGCTACACCTTC. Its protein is CASSQGGTDYGYTF.

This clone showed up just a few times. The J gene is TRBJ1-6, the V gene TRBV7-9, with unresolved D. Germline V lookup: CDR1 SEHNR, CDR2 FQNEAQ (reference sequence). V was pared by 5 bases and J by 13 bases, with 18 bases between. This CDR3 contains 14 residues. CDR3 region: CASSLGQAGRPLHF. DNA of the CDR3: TGTGCCAGCAGCCTAGGCCAGGCAGGCCGTCCCCTCCACTTT.

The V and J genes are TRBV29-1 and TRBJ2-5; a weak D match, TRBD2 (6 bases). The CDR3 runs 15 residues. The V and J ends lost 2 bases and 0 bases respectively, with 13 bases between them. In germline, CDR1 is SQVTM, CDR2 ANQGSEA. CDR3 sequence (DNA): TGCAGCGTTGAACTTTTAGCGGATAACCAAGAGACCCAGTACTTC. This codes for CSVELLADNQETQYF.

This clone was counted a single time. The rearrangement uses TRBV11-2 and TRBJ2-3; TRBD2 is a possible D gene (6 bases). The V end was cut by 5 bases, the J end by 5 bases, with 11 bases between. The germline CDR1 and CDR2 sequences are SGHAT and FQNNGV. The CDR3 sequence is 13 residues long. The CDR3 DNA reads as TGTGCCAGCAGCGGGGAGCGGGTAGATACGCAGTATTTT. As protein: CASSGERVDTQYF.

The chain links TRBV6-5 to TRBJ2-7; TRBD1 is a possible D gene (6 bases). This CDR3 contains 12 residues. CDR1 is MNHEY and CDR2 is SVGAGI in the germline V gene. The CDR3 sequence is CGIQGESYEQYF. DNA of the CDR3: TGTGGCATACAGGGCGAGAGCTACGAGCAGTACTTC.

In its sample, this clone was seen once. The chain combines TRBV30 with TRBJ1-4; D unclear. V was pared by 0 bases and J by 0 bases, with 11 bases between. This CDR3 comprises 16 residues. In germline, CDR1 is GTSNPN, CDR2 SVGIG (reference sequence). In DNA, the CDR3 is TGTGCCTGGAGTGTCCGGAGGGCCGCAACTAATGAAAAACTGTTTTTT. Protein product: CAWSVRRAATNEKLFF.

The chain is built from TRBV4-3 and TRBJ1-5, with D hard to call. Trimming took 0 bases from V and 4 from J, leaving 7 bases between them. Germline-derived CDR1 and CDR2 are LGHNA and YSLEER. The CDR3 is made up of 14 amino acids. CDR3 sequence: CASSQEGGNQPQHF. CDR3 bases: TGCGCCAGCAGCCAAGAGGGAGGAAATCAGCCCCAGCATTTT.

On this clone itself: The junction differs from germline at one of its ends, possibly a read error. CDR3 DNA: TGCAGCGTTCAGTCCCCCCTTCCTTTGGATTTT. This sequence encodes CSVQSPLPLDF. The chain uses TRBV29-1 and TRBJ2-3, with unresolved D. The CDR3 runs 11 residues. Per the germline V gene, CDR1 is SQVTM and CDR2 is ANQGSEA.

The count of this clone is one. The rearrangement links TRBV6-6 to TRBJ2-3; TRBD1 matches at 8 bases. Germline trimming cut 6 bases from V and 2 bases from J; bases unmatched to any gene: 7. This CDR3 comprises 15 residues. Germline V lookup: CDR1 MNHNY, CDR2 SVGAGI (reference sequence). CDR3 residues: CASSSGQGATDTQYF. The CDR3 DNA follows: TGTGCCAGCAGCTCGGGCCAGGGGGCCACAGATACGCAGTATTTT.

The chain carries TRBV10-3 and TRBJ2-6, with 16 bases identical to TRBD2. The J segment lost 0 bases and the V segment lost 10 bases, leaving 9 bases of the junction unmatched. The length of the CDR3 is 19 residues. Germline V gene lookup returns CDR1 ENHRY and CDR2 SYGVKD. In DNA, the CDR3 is TGTGCCACTATTCCCGGGACTAGCGGGAGGGCCTCTGGGGCCAACGTCCTGACTTTC. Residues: CATIPGTSGRASGANVLTF.

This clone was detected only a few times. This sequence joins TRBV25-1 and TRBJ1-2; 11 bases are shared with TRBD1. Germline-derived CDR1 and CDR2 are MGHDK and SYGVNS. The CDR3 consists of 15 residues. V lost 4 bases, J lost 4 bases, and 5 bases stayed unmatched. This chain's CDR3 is CASSGSGTGGYGYTF. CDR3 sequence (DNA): TGTGCCAGCAGTGGCAGCGGGACAGGGGGCTATGGCTACACCTTC.

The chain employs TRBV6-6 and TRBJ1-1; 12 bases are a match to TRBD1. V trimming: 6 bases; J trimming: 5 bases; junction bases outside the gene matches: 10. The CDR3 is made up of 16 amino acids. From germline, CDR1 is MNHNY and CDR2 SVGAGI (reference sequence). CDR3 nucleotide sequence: TGTGCCAGCAGCTCCGGGACAGGGGGCACGGGGACTGAAGCTTTCTTT. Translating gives CASSSGTGGTGTEAFF.

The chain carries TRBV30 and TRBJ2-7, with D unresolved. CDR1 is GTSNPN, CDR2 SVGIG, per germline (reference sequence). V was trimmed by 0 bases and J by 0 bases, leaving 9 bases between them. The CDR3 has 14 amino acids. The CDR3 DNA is TGTGCCTGGAGTGTACTGGAGAGCTCCTACGAGCAGTACTTC. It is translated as CAWSVLESSYEQYF. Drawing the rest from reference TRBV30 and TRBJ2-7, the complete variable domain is SQTIHQWPATLVQPVGSPLSLECTVEGTSNPNLYWYRQAAGRGLQLLFYSVGIGQISSEVPQNLSASRPQDRQFILSSKKLLLSDSGFYLCAWSVLESSYEQYFGPGTRLTVT.

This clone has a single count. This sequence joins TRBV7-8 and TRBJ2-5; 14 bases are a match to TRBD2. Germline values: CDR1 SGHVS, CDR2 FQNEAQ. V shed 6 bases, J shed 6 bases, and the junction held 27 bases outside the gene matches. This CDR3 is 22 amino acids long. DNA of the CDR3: TGTGCCAGCAGAGGGAGAGGGGGCCGAGGTCGGGACGGACTAGCGGGAGGACAGACCCAGTACTTC. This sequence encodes CASRGRGGRGRDGLAGGQTQYF.

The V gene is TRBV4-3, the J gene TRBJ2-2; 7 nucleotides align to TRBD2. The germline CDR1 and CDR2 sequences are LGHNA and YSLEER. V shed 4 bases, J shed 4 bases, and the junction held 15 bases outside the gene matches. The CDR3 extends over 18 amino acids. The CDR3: CASSRAEGFAGVTGELFF. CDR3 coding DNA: TGCGCCAGCAGCCGGGCTGAGGGTTTTGCGGGAGTCACCGGGGAGCTGTTTTTT.

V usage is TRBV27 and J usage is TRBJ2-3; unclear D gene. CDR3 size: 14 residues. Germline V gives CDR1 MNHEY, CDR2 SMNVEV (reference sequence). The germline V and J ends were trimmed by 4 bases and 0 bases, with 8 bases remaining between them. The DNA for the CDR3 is TGTGCCAGCAGTTACTCCCTAAGCACAGATACGCAGTATTTT. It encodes CASSYSLSTDTQYF.

CDR3 sequence (DNA): TGTGCCACCAGTGACCTACCCCGGGACAGGGGACTCTGGGACACTGAAGCTTTCTTT. Residues: CATSDLPRDRGLWDTEAFF. J is TRBJ1-1 and V is TRBV24-1; 10 bases match TRBD1. The CDR3 covers 19 residues. Germline CDR1 reads KGHDR; CDR2 reads SFDVKD. V lost 4 bases and J lost 3; bases outside the gene matches: 16.

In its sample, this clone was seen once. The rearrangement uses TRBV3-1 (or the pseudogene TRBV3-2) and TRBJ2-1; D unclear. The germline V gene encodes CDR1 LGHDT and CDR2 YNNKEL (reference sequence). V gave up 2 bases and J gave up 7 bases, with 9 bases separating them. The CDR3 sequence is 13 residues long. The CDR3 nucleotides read TGTGCCAGCAGCCAACCACCGGGTAATGAGCAGTTCTTC. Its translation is CASSQPPGNEQFF.

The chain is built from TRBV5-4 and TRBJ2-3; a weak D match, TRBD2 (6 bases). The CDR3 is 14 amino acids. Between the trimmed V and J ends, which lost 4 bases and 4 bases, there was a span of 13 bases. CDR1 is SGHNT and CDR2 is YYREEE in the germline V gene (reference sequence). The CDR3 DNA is TGTGCCAGCAGCCCGGCGGGGCGGCCAGATACGCAGTATTTT. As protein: CASSPAGRPDTQYF.

CDR3 loop: CASRRTGTGAYNEQFF. For the CDR3, the DNA is TGTGCCAGCAGACGCACCGGGACAGGAGCCTACAATGAGCAGTTCTTC. This chain connects TRBV27 to TRBJ2-1; 8 bases line up with TRBD1. The V gene's germline CDR1 is MNHEY and CDR2 SMNVEV (reference sequence). The V segment lost 6 bases and the J segment 2 bases; nucleotides outside the gene matches: 9. The CDR3 runs to 16 residues.